The present T cell receptor (beta chain) was sequenced within a study of T cell responses to AZD1222 COVID-19 vaccine. The overall study: Pooling of second doses given at about 4 or about 12 weeks was done.

This CDR3 has 15 amino acids. Between the trimmed V and J ends, which lost 5 bases and 6 bases, there was a span of 17 bases. Germline lookup yields CDR1 SGHAT and CDR2 FQDESV (reference sequence). In the case of this clone: The antigen remains undetermined.

Points from the study as a whole: Baseline serostatus was positive in only a handful of AZD1222 recipients. The study found vaccine-associated CD4 TCRs spanning spike, dominant at 160-218 and 743-854.

Libraries were prepared by immunoSEQ multiplex PCR; TCRdb keeps only in-frame clonotypes and omits some of them. The sample consists of roughly 120,000 clones, roughly nine tenths of them appearing once. The sequenced sample was peripheral blood, obtained on day 0 of AZD1222 vaccination. This sequence joins TRBV11-1 and TRBJ1-3; D gene uncertain. The receptor's source is an adult in good health. CDR3 region: CASSRGRLSLNTIYF. For the CDR3, the DNA is TGTGCCAGCAGCCGCGGAAGGCTTTCCCTAAACACCATATATTTT.